Listed here are 31 T cell receptor beta chains from one sample, sequenced in a study of cytomegalovirus exposure and HLA in healthy donors. PCR was performed using 60 Vbeta and 13 Jbeta primers. Data came from immunoSEQ multiplex PCR; TCRdb stores just in-frame clones and leaves some out. The table includes around 65,000 clones, 62% detected once. Sequenced: PBMCs. These receptors were obtained from a man younger than 45 in good health and CMV-seronegative.

The V and J genes are TRBV7-9 and TRBJ2-5; D is ambiguous. Per the germline V gene, CDR1 is SEHNR and CDR2 is FQNEAQ (reference sequence). Trimming pared 7 bases from V and 1 base from J, leaving 10 bases between. The CDR3 runs 13 residues. The CDR3 sequence: CASNRRSQETQYF. CDR3 bases: TGTGCCAGCAACCGCAGGTCCCAAGAGACCCAGTACTTC.

This clone was counted between two and nine times. V usage is TRBV19 and J usage is TRBJ1-5, with 7 bases aligning to TRBD1. Germline CDR1 and CDR2: LNHDA and SQIVND (reference sequence). With 5 bases clipped from V and 0 bases from J, the junction kept 4 bases outside the gene matches. This CDR3 comprises 15 residues. The CDR3 protein is CASSGTAYSNQPQHF. CDR3 coding DNA: TGTGCCAGTAGTGGGACAGCTTATAGCAATCAGCCCCAGCATTTT.

The chain has TRBV2 and TRBJ1-5; D gene ambiguous. Trimming pared 7 bases from V and 2 bases from J, leaving 12 bases between. The CDR3 has 14 residues. CDR1 and CDR2 from the germline V gene are SNHLY and FYNNEI. DNA of the CDR3: TGTGCCAGCACCGCGAGCATCGGCAATCAGCCCCAGCATTTT. Protein product: CASTASIGNQPQHF.

V usage is TRBV6-1 and J usage is TRBJ1-5; D is perhaps TRBD1 (6 bases). V lost 8 bases and J lost 4, with 6 bases in between. CDR3 size: 11 residues. Per germline, CDR1 MNHNS and CDR2 SASEGT. The CDR3 is CASQGNQPQHF. DNA of the CDR3: TGTGCCAGCCAGGGGAATCAGCCCCAGCATTTT.

This sequence joins TRBV7-9 and TRBJ1-1; no firm D call. The CDR3 consists of 15 residues. Trimming stripped 5 bases from V and 1 base from J, with 14 bases between. CDR1 is SEHNR and CDR2 is FQNEAQ in the germline V gene (reference sequence). In nucleotides, the CDR3 is TGTGCCAGCAGCCCAGCGGCGAACAGGAACACTGAAGCTTTCTTT. Its protein product is CASSPAANRNTEAFF. The variable domain in full, with the rest retrieved from reference TRBV7-9 and TRBJ1-1, is DTGVSQNPRHKITKRGQNVTFRCDPISEHNRLYWYRQTLGQGPEFLTYFQNEAQLEKSRLLSDRFSAERPKGSFSTLEIQRTEQGDSAMYLCASSPAANRNTEAFFGQGTRLTVV.

CDR3 sequence: CASRTSGGTDTQYF. The CDR3 nucleotides are TGTGCCAGCCGTACTAGCGGGGGTACAGATACGCAGTATTTT. The chain is built from TRBV6-5 and TRBJ2-3; 11 bases align to TRBD2. Per germline, CDR1 MNHEY and CDR2 SVGAGI. The CDR3 covers 14 residues. The junction had 4 bases not matched to a gene; V was cut back by 8 bases and J by 3 bases.

The chain couples TRBV9 to TRBJ1-5, with 8 bases fitting TRBD1. Germline values: CDR1 SGDLS, CDR2 YYNGEE. Losses at the gene ends were 0 bases for V and 7 bases for J; bases not matched to a gene: 3. This CDR3 region has 14 residues. CDR3 sequence: CASSVGTGKQPQHF. The CDR3 DNA reads TGTGCCAGCAGCGTAGGGACAGGGAAACAGCCCCAGCATTTT.

This chain connects TRBV6-1 to TRBJ2-5, with a weak D call TRBD1 (5 bases). Trimming left V 6 bases short and J 3 bases short, with 14 bases between. The CDR3 runs to 14 residues. Germline V gene data show CDR1 as MNHNS and CDR2 as SASEGT. CDR3: CASSHTQGKETQYF. The CDR3 coding sequence is TGTGCCAGCAGCCATACTCAGGGTAAAGAGACCCAGTACTTC.

The gene calls are TRBV30 and TRBJ1-3; D is uncertain. The CDR3 has 13 residues. The V end was cut by 2 bases, the J end by 0 bases, with 5 bases between. CDR1 is GTSNPN, CDR2 SVGIG, per germline (reference sequence). The CDR3 spells CAWSQFSGNTIYF. CDR3 coding DNA: TGTGCCTGGAGTCAATTCTCTGGAAACACCATATATTTT.

This clone was counted only a few times. V is TRBV6-6 and J is TRBJ1-1; D might be TRBD1 (5 bases). There are 12 residues in the CDR3. CDR1 is MNHNY and CDR2 is SVGAGI in the germline V gene (reference sequence). V gave up 2 bases and J gave up 8 bases, with 9 bases separating them. The CDR3 DNA is TGTGCCAGCAGTTACCCCGGACAAGAAGCTTTCTTT. It codes for CASSYPGQEAFF.

The chain links TRBV5-1 to TRBJ2-2; 9 positions match TRBD2. The CDR3 length is 15 residues. V shed 4 bases and J 1 base; nucleotides not matched to a gene: 2. The germline V gene encodes CDR1 SGHRS and CDR2 YFSETQ. The CDR3 region has the DNA TGCGCCAGCAGCCTTAGCGGGGGGAACACCGGGGAGCTGTTTTTT. Translated: CASSLSGGNTGELFF.

The rearrangement links TRBV6-4 to TRBJ1-1, with D maybe TRBD1 (5 bases). V dropped 6 bases and J dropped 1 base, with 15 bases sitting between them. Germline V lookup: CDR1 MRHNA, CDR2 SNTAGT. The CDR3 consists of 15 residues. The CDR3 DNA is TGTGCCAGCAGGGCTTTGGGACTCCCGAACACTGAAGCTTTCTTT. Its protein is CASRALGLPNTEAFF.

The chain has TRBV7-8 and TRBJ2-1, with 8 positions matching TRBD2. The CDR3 extends over 16 amino acids. Per the germline V gene, CDR1 is SGHVS and CDR2 is FQNEAQ. V was pared by 5 bases and J by 0 bases, with 6 bases of the junction left unmatched. The chain's CDR3 is CASSPPTSGSYNEQFF. The CDR3 nucleotides are TGTGCCAGCAGCCCCCCCACTAGCGGCTCCTACAATGAGCAGTTCTTC.

The chain is built from TRBV7-8 and TRBJ1-4; D not resolved. Per the germline V gene, CDR1 is SGHVS and CDR2 is FQNEAQ. The V end lost 1 base, the J end lost 7 bases, and 10 bases lay between the germline ends. The CDR3 length is 14 residues. This CDR3 is CASSLGVWSEKLFF. CDR3 sequence (DNA): TGTGCCAGCAGCTTAGGGGTCTGGAGTGAAAAACTGTTTTTT.

The chain recombines TRBV7-2 with TRBJ1-5, with TRBD1 matching 10 bases. Germline loops: CDR1 SGHTA, CDR2 FQGNSA. The V gene end was trimmed by 2 bases and the J gene end by 3 bases; junction bases not matched to a gene: 4. This CDR3 region has 16 residues. The CDR3 region is CASSLRGTGANQPQHF. CDR3 nucleotide sequence: TGTGCCAGCAGCTTAAGGGGGACAGGGGCCAATCAGCCCCAGCATTTT.

The rearrangement links TRBV5-1 to TRBJ1-1; no clear D. This CDR3 spans 15 amino acids. CDR1 and CDR2 from the germline V gene are SGHRS and YFSETQ. Trimming left V 4 bases short and J 2 bases short, with 15 bases between. The CDR3 region is CASSQRTLDNTEAFF. The CDR3 DNA follows: TGCGCCAGCAGCCAACGGACTTTAGACAACACTGAAGCTTTCTTT.

The rearrangement uses TRBV6-5 and TRBJ2-5; D uncertain. The germline gives CDR1 MNHEY, CDR2 SVGAGI. V lost 6 bases, J lost 3 bases, and 11 bases lay in between. The CDR3 runs 13 residues. The CDR3 protein is CASSRVLEETQYF. The CDR3 DNA follows: TGTGCCAGCAGCCGTGTATTAGAAGAGACCCAGTACTTC.

Here the CDR3 DNA reads TGTGCCAGCAGACCGACGAGCGGGGGGGCCAGAGATACGCAGTATTTT. This sequence encodes CASRPTSGGARDTQYF. This sequence joins TRBV2 and TRBJ2-3; 10 bases map to TRBD2. This CDR3 region has 16 residues. Germline CDR1 reads SNHLY; CDR2 reads FYNNEI. V was clipped by 6 bases and J by 5 bases; unmatched bases: 11.

The J gene is TRBJ1-5, the V gene TRBV9; unclear D gene. V was pared by 0 bases and J by 7 bases, with 11 bases between. Germline V gene lookup returns CDR1 SGDLS and CDR2 YYNGEE. The length of the CDR3 is 14 residues. The CDR3 bases are TGTGCCAGCAGCGTAGGGGGAGCGGGGCAGCCCCAGCATTTT. Its protein is CASSVGGAGQPQHF.

The chain uses TRBV4-2 and TRBJ1-2; D uncertain. The CDR3 sequence is 16 residues long. V lost 0 bases and J 5 bases, leaving 16 bases between the germline ends. Germline CDR1 LGHNA, CDR2 YNFKEQ. This CDR3 reads CASSQDRAAESYGYTF. CDR3 nucleotides: TGTGCCAGCAGCCAAGATCGTGCGGCAGAGAGTTATGGCTACACCTTC.

This clone has just a few counts. This chain uses TRBV5-6 with TRBJ1-1, with D perhaps matching TRBD1 (5 bases). Germline V gene data show CDR1 as SGHDT and CDR2 as YYEEEE. V was clipped by 1 base and J by 7 bases, with 17 bases between them. This CDR3 has 15 amino acids. In nucleotides, the CDR3 is TGTGCCAGCAGCTTGAAGGGGCGAATGGACATTGAAGCTTTCTTT. Its translation: CASSLKGRMDIEAFF.

This clone has more than one count but fewer than ten. V and J are TRBV7-8 and TRBJ2-7; D unclear. Germline V CDR1 and CDR2: SGHVS, FQNEAQ. The CDR3 runs 13 residues. Trimming cost V 3 bases and J 2 bases, with 8 bases left between them. The CDR3 DNA reads TGTGCCAGCAGCTTGTTTAAAACCTACGAGCAGTACTTC. It encodes CASSLFKTYEQYF.

The chain is built from TRBV19 and TRBJ2-7, with no clear D. The CDR3 has 13 residues. The V end lost 3 bases, the J end lost 5 bases, and 11 bases lay between the germline ends. Germline V lookup: CDR1 LNHDA, CDR2 SQIVND (reference sequence). CDR3 sequence (DNA): TGTGCCAGTAGTATTCGAAGTACTCACGAGCAGTACTTC. This encodes CASSIRSTHEQYF.

The chain carries TRBV6-1 and TRBJ1-6; D is unclear. V dropped 3 bases and J dropped 7 bases, with 10 bases sitting between them. Germline V gene data show CDR1 as MNHNS and CDR2 as SASEGT. The CDR3 loop spans 14 amino acids. The CDR3 DNA reads TGTGCCAGCAGTGATCTAGTAGAGAATTCACCCCTCCACTTT. It codes for CASSDLVENSPLHF.

This clone was recorded a few times. This chain links TRBV6-1 with TRBJ1-4, with D unresolved. Germline values: CDR1 MNHNS, CDR2 SASEGT. The CDR3 is 14 amino acids. Trimming pared 4 bases from V and 2 bases from J, leaving 8 bases between. DNA of the CDR3: TGTGCCAGCAGTGTCAGTAAGACTAATGAAAAACTGTTTTTT. Amino acid sequence: CASSVSKTNEKLFF.

This clone occurred a few times. The chain joins TRBV6-1 to TRBJ1-1; D not certain. V lost 2 bases, J lost 5 bases, and 6 bases lay in between. The CDR3 spans 12 residues. Germline lookup yields CDR1 MNHNS and CDR2 SASEGT. CDR3 bases: TGTGCCAGCAGTGAAATCAGGACTGAAGCTTTCTTT. This sequence encodes CASSEIRTEAFF.

This chain connects TRBV7-7 to TRBJ2-1; TRBD2 agrees at 7 bases. Germline CDR1 is SSHAT and CDR2 is FNYEAQ (reference sequence). The CDR3 is 12 amino acids. The V segment lost 11 bases and the J segment 6 bases; nucleotides outside the gene matches: 7. The CDR3 region is CAGGDNLNEQFF. For the CDR3, the DNA is TGTGCCGGGGGGGATAATCTCAATGAGCAGTTCTTC.

Turning to this clone: This specimen includes other DNA sequences encoding the same CDR3. The V gene is TRBV2, the J gene TRBJ2-7; 9 positions match TRBD1. The CDR3 consists of 15 residues. Germline CDR1 SNHLY, CDR2 FYNNEI. The V gene end was trimmed by 0 bases and the J gene end by 4 bases; junction bases not matched to a gene: 4. The chain's CDR3 is CASSEALGQGYEQYF. In DNA, the CDR3 is TGTGCCAGCAGTGAAGCTCTGGGACAGGGTTACGAGCAGTACTTC.

The chain couples TRBV19 to TRBJ1-2; no clear D. The CDR3 is made up of 13 amino acids. Trimming took 5 bases from V and 2 from J, leaving 9 bases between them. The germline CDR1 and CDR2 sequences are LNHDA and SQIVND (reference sequence). The DNA of the CDR3 is TGTGCCAGTAGTTTGGGCAAGAACTATGGCTACACCTTC. Translation: CASSLGKNYGYTF.

This clone was seen more than once but under ten times. V usage is TRBV15 and J usage is TRBJ2-7, with 12 bases identical to TRBD2. This CDR3 contains 16 residues. J lost 3 bases, V lost 4 bases, and 7 bases had no gene match. CDR1 and CDR2 from the germline V gene are LNHNV and YYDKDF (reference sequence). CDR3: CATSTSLAGGLYEQYF. Written as DNA, the CDR3 is TGTGCCACCAGCACCTCCCTAGCGGGGGGGCTCTACGAGCAGTACTTC.

The chain has TRBV2 and TRBJ1-5; TRBD1 might be the D (6 bases). Trimming stripped 6 bases from V and 0 bases from J, with 12 bases between. This CDR3 contains 15 residues. Germline loops: CDR1 SNHLY, CDR2 FYNNEI. CDR3 sequence reads: CASRKRDTSNQPQHF. DNA of the CDR3: TGTGCCAGCAGAAAGCGGGACACTAGCAATCAGCCCCAGCATTTT.